This T cell receptor beta chain derives from a study of CD8+CD57+ T cells in acquired aplastic anemia. About the research overall: Recorded DNA amounts for sorted CD4+ and CD8+ cells had an average of around 3 ug.

Findings and limits, study-wide: The CD8+ Simpson's diversity of patients and controls was not significantly different.

Sequencing was done on patients that had shown CD8+CD57+ cell expansion by flow cytometry. By the time of blood sampling, patients had still received no therapy. In germline, CDR1 is SGHDT, CDR2 YYEEEE. This CDR3 spans 16 amino acids. V was trimmed by 1 base and J by 3 bases, leaving 16 bases between them. CDR3 and TCR beta VDJ profiling relied on a genomic DNA template. Via MiXCR, TCRdb re-called the reads, giving one row per CDR3 protein. The sample shows 250,000 or so distinct CDR3 sequences, more than 40% of them seen only once. This clonotype was recorded at least ten times. What it binds is unknown.

The V gene is TRBV5-6, the J gene TRBJ1-1; D might be TRBD1 (6 bases). Sequenced: sorted CD4+, CD8+, or CD8+CD57+ T cells (not recorded which) from PBMCs. This TCR was sampled from a human donor with aplastic anemia. CDR3 residues: CASSLLRGHTDTEAFF. For the CDR3, the DNA is TGTGCCAGCAGCTTGTTACGGGGGCATACGGACACTGAAGCTTTCTTT.